This T cell receptor beta chain was sequenced in a study of CD8+ T cells in alopecia areata. Study-level information: For the treated group, dosing was oral tofacitinib at 5 to 10 mg twice daily.

Sample treatment: oral pan-JAK inhibitor, 5-10 mg twice daily. Alopecia areata patients had lesional scalp punch biopsies and peripheral blood taken from them. RNA, once extracted, was reverse transcribed into cDNA for use as the sequencing template. Generated by immunoSEQ multiplex PCR, the TCRdb table keeps only in-frame clones and is missing some. The sample carries some 4,200 clones, about 69% recorded once. CDR1 is SGHAT, CDR2 FQDESV, per germline (reference sequence). V was clipped by 5 bases and J by 2 bases; unmatched bases: 9. This CDR3 is 16 amino acids long. The J gene is TRBJ2-4, the V gene TRBV11-1; TRBD1 agrees at 7 bases. This clonotype was obtained from a human donor with alopecia areata. This material consisted of skin, taken at week 4, from a patient treated with tofacitinib. DNA of the CDR3: TGTGCCAGCAGCCGCGACAGGGTGGGGACCAAAAACATTCAGTACTTC. Protein sequence: CASSRDRVGTKNIQYF.